The present entry profiles one T cell receptor beta chain with its context. No cognate antigen has been identified for it. Per-base qualities were not stored, and no clone one base away is much larger. Unmatched junction bases come to 4, with V trimmed by 3 bases and J by 6 bases. CDR1 and CDR2 (MRHNA, SNTAGT) derive from the germline V gene. Inclusive of the bounding cysteine and phenylalanine, the CDR3 is 15 residues long. The only DNA kept is the CDR3, 45 bases in frame from the first base. This sample stems from a study of cytomegalovirus exposure and HLA in healthy donors (dated by TCRdb to about 2017). Looking at the study overall: An earlier analysis of approximately 590 of the donors reported more than 250 Gb of sequence data and some 120 million unique TCR beta sequences from 150 million to 200 million T cells. Roughly 300 gigabases of sequencing data and approximately 91 million unique TCR sequences made up an early release that covered around 640 HLA-typed donors. Among the roughly 390 genotyped donors, approximately 76% belonged to the genetic ancestry cluster associated with self-reported Caucasian donors. The study was designed to test whether signatures of past pathogen exposure could be identified by cataloging public T cell receptors. The study profiled the T cell repertoires of about 720 subjects by immunosequencing and related them to cytomegalovirus serostatus. In addition to the first cohort of roughly 670 subjects, a separate validation cohort of about 120 different subjects was used. The study combined high-throughput TCR immunosequencing, statistical association of individual TCRs with disease status, and machine learning to predict cytomegalovirus infection status. A later analysis re-analyzed previously published TCR beta repertoires from 660 or so donors and added high-resolution HLA genotyping to study TCR occurrence patterns. In the later analysis, no new phenotypic data were used to find candidate immune exposures; instead, reliance was placed on TCR beta sequences and their occurrence across donors. An earlier analysis of around 580 of the donors used high-throughput TCR beta sequencing to judge whether each TCR beta V gene segment behaved as functional or pseudogenic. Donor age, sex, ethnicity and CMV serostatus were compiled alongside the repertoire data. In a later genetic analysis, genome-wide SNP genotypes for about three fifths of the 666 donors were used, and that subset was treated as a discovery cohort. All discovery cohort repertoires had been generated on a single sequencing platform. Class I and class II HLA loci were covered by the typing at four-digit resolution. The number of typed donors differed by locus: about 620-640 for A, B, C, DRB1 and DQB1; approximately 530 for DQA1; approximately 600 for DPA1; and roughly 450 for DPB1. Because of strong linkage in the cohort, five DR-DQ haplotypes were treated as single units for association and clustering. Among 300 to 450 genotyped donors of the cohort, an average of approximately 240,000 unique TCR beta nucleotide sequences were sequenced per donor, roughly 18% of them non-productive. The full study reports these points: V-gene and J-gene trimming of TCR beta chains was associated with a missense DCLRE1C variant in a later genetic analysis, and the association was replicated in an independent cohort. Roughly uniform sequencing depth across donors was assumed in presence/absence analyses, although this assumption may not hold. Across donors, most TCR sequences were observed very rarely, whereas some public TCRs were present in many individuals. According to a later genetic analysis, donors in an Asian-associated ancestry cluster had fewer N-insertions in productive TCRs than the roughly 700-donor mean. Strong co-occurrence of HLA alleles, especially DR and DQ, made assigning TCR associations to individual alleles difficult. Several of the top co-occurrence clusters appeared to be linked to parvovirus B19, influenza, CMV and Epstein-Barr virus, according to a later analysis. The 87-base-pair reads could not distinguish some IMGT-functional V segments, including TRBV6-2 and TRBV6-3, so those segments were excluded. Because some donors lacked HLA typing at each locus, the association tests relied only on the typed subset. An earlier analysis of some 560 of the donors showed that most TCR beta V segments appeared in productive rearrangements either about 87% or about 30% of the time, which broadly matched IMGT annotations. The cohort was sequenced for TCR beta chains only, and without alpha or paired-chain data the features that could be detected were limited. In a later analysis, the rate of TCR association differed among HLA loci, with DRB1 alleles having the most associated TCRs and HLA-C alleles having the fewest. A further reported finding was that TCR beta sequences accurately predicted the HLA-A and HLA-B alleles for most subjects in the first cohort. The earlier analysis of fewer than 750 of the donors excluded approximately 15 rarely observed V segments, including chromosome 9 orphons, because counts were too low. The authors suggested that the approach could potentially be generalized to other disease states and immunological phenotypes. Linkage disequilibrium might explain the correlated functional status among segregating V segments, but an unknown experimental factor could not be excluded. The study gave a list of 150 to 200 TCR beta chains associated with cytomegalovirus. A group of highly shared sequence variants was considered likely to be a technical artifact of the sequencing pipeline. Specific HLA alleles were associated with 16,951 TCR beta sequences at a false discovery rate of 0.05 in a later analysis. In vitro tests confirmed that a few of the cytomegalovirus-associated TCR beta chains recognize cytomegalovirus antigens. A later analysis found that HLA-associated TCR beta chains were more clonally expanded and had lower generation probabilities than equally common non-associated chains. The classifier was reported to diagnose cytomegalovirus status with high specificity and sensitivity in both the original cohort and the validation cohort. CMV serostatus was the only immune exposure information available for the cohort. Most CMV-associated TCR beta chains appeared to be HLA-restricted in a later analysis, and the HLA associations seemed to be driven largely by CMV exposure.

Library method: the immunoSEQ multiplex PCR assay. For the multiplex PCR, a mixture combining 60 forward primers for TCR Vbeta segments and 13 reverse primers for TCR Jbeta segments was used. Amplification of the CDR3 region of rearranged TCR beta genes was performed with a multiplex PCR assay on genomic DNA. The amplified TCR beta libraries were sequenced on the Illumina HiSeq System as 87-base-pair reads. The paper's data handling went like this. In a later analysis, tens of millions of unique TCR beta chains were counted across the roughly 610 repertoires, and about 9.9 million of these chains were shared by at least two donors. Raw reads were error-corrected and collapsed into unique sequences by a nearest-neighbor algorithm in which closely related sequences were merged to remove PCR and sequencing errors. V, D and J gene segments were assigned by aligning CDR3 sequences to IMGT reference sequences. For a sequence to be retained, at least a six-nucleotide match to both a V gene segment and a J gene segment was required. Rearrangements were called productive when the CDR3 lacked stop codons and stayed in frame with V and J; all others were non-productive. Following IMGT convention, CDR3 was defined as the stretch from the second conserved V-encoded cysteine to the conserved J-encoded phenylalanine. The earlier analysis of about 500 of the donors excluded sequences that lacked an unambiguous match to a single V gene segment. In an earlier analysis of a few hundred of the donors, V segments were called functional above 56.7% productive rearrangements and were called segregating when the between-donor standard deviation exceeded 5%. A statistical classification framework was built for diagnosing cytomegalovirus status from the catalog of TCR beta chain sequences. In a later analysis, V and J genes were assigned by comparing TCR nucleotide sequences against IMGT/GENE-DB human TR gene sequences. A later analysis assigned CDR3 sequences and most-parsimonious VDJ recombination scenarios with the TCRdist pipeline. In a later analysis, each TCR beta chain was defined by its CDR3 amino acid sequence together with its V-gene family, and reads lacking a unique V-gene family were excluded. As a way to deal with suspected cross-contamination and a sequencing artifact, a later analysis dropped more than 500 nucleotide sequences that were highly shared and had low generation probability. In a later analysis, a clonal expansion index was calculated for each public chain from normalized within-repertoire ranks of inferred template counts. Generation probabilities in a later analysis came from a VDJ recombination model fitted to out-of-frame rearrangements, and those results were checked against IGoR. In a later analysis, TCR-TCR, TCR-HLA and TCR-CMV co-occurrence was scored with hypergeometric tests, and a repertoire-size bias correction was applied to TCR pairs. A later analysis estimated false discovery rates by permuting HLA or CMV assignments 20 times. A later analysis grouped co-occurring TCRs with DBSCAN, adding TCRdist sequence similarity when clustering within HLA-allele-positive subsets. Repertoires with fewer than 30,000 or more than 120,000 public chains, plus five repertoires with anomalous nucleotide sharing, were excluded from co-occurrence clustering. TCRdb limited this immuneACCESS table to in-frame rearrangements with V and J called. A share of clones is missing; checked studies link under half to unresolved V genes, and the rest is unexplained. That table supplies the V and J calls and clone size; D and trimming were determined from the DNA. The sample contains 100,000 or so clones, about 88% of them found a single time. The top ten clones comprise 2.1% of the sample.

The cohort was made up of roughly 670 healthy bone marrow donors. At the time of sampling, every cohort member was nominally healthy, though immune exposures that went unrecorded were likely present. The donor was CMV seronegative and belonged to the group of 352 seronegative cohort members. A peripheral blood sample was collected from each donor, and TCR beta sequencing was performed on peripheral blood mononuclear cells. The Qiagen DNeasy Blood Extraction Kit was used to extract genomic DNA from the blood cell samples. This sequence was found in a man younger than 35 in good health and CMV-seronegative. Material for sequencing was PBMCs. The rearranged chain carries TRBV6-4 and TRBJ2-1, with TRBD2 identical over 11 junction bases. The CDR3 reads CASSEGLAGGNEQFF. The nucleotides read TGTGCCAGCAGTGAAGGACTAGCGGGCGGCAATGAGCAGTTCTTC.